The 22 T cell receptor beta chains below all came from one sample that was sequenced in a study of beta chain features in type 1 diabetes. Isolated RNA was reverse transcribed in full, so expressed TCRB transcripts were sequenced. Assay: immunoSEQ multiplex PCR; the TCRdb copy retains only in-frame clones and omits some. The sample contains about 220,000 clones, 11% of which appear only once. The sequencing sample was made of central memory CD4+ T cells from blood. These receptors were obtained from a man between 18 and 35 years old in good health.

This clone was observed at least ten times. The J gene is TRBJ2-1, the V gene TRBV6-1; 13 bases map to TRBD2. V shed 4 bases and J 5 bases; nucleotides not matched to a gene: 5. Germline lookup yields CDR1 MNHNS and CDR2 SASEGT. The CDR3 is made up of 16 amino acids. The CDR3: CASSGTSGRSNNEQFF. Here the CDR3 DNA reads TGTGCCAGCAGTGGGACTAGCGGGAGAAGCAACAATGAGCAGTTCTTC.

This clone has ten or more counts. CDR3 sequence: CASTRDRKNNEQFF. The DNA for the CDR3 is TGTGCCAGCACGAGGGACAGGAAAAACAATGAGCAGTTCTTC. This chain uses TRBV6-6 with TRBJ2-1; 8 bases align to TRBD1. CDR1 and CDR2 (germline): MNHNY, SVGAGI (reference sequence). The CDR3 contains 14 residues. J gave up 5 bases and V 7 bases, and 7 bases lay outside the gene matches.

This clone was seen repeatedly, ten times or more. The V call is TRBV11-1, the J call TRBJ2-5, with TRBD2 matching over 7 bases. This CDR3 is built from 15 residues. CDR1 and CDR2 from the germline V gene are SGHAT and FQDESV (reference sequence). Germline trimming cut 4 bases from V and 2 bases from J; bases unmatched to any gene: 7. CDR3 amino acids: CASSWELAAQETQYF. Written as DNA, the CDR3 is TGTGCCAGCAGCTGGGAGCTAGCGGCTCAAGAGACCCAGTACTTC. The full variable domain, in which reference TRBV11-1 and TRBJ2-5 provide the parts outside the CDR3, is EAEVAQSPRYKITEKSQAVAFWCDPISGHATLYWYRQILGQGPELLVQFQDESVVDDSQLPKDRFSAERLKGVDSTLKIQPAELGDSAMYLCASSWELAAQETQYFGPGTRLLVL.

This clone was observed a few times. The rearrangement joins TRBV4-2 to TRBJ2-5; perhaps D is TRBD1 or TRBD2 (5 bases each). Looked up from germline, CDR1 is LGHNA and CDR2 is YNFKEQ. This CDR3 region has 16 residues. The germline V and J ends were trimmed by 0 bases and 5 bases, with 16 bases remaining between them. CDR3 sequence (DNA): TGTGCCAGCAGCCAAGATTATGCTAGGGGCGGGGAGACCCAGTACTTC. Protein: CASSQDYARGGETQYF.

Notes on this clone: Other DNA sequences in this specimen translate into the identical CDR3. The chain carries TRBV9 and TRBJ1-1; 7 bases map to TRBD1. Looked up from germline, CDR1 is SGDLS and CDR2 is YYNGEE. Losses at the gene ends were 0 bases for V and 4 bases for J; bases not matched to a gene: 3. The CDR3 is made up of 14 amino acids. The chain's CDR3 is CASSVAQGGTEAFF. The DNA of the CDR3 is TGTGCCAGCAGCGTAGCGCAGGGGGGCACTGAAGCTTTCTTT. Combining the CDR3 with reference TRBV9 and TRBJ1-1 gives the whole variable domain DSGVTQTPKHLITATGQRVTLRCSPRSGDLSVYWYQQSLDQGLQFLIQYYNGEERAKGNILERFSAQQFPDLHSELNLSSLELGDSALYFCASSVAQGGTEAFFGQGTRLTVV.

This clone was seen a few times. The CDR3 nucleotides read TGTGCCAGCAGCCAGGACAGTAACACCGGGGAGCTGTTTTTT. This encodes CASSQDSNTGELFF. The rearrangement links TRBV7-8 to TRBJ2-2; D is perhaps TRBD1 (6 bases). V was trimmed by 5 bases and J by 2 bases, leaving 9 bases between them. The CDR3 runs to 14 residues. Germline V gene data show CDR1 as SGHVS and CDR2 as FQNEAQ. The complete variable domain, with remaining parts taken from reference TRBV7-8 and TRBJ2-2, reads GAGVSQSPRYKVAKRGQDVALRCDPISGHVSLFWYQQALGQGPEFLTYFQNEAQLDKSGLPSDRFFAERPEGSVSTLKIQRTQQEDSAVYLCASSQDSNTGELFFGEGSRLTVL.

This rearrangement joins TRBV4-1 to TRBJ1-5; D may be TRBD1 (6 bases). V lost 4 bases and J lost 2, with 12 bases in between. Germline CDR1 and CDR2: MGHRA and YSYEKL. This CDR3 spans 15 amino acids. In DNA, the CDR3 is TGCGCCAGCAGCCGAGCCGGGACACGCAATCAGCCCCAGCATTTT. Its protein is CASSRAGTRNQPQHF.

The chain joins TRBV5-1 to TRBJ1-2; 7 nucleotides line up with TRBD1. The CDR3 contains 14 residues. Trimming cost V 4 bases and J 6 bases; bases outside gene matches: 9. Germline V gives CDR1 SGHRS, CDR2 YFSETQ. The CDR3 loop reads CASSPRQGGDGYTF. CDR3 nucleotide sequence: TGCGCCAGCAGCCCTAGACAGGGCGGAGATGGCTACACCTTC.

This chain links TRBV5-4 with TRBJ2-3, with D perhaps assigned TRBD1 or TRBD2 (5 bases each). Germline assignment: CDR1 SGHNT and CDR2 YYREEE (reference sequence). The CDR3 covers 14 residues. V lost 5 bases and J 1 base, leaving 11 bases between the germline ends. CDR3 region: CASRPGTGTDTQYF. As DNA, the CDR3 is TGTGCCAGCAGACCCGGGACGGGCACAGATACGCAGTATTTT.

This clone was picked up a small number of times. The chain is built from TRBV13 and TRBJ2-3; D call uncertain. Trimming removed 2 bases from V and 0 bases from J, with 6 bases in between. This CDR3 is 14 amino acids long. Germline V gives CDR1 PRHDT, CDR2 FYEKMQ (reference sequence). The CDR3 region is CASSLPGSTDTQYF. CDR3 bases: TGTGCCAGCAGCTTACCGGGTAGCACAGATACGCAGTATTTT.

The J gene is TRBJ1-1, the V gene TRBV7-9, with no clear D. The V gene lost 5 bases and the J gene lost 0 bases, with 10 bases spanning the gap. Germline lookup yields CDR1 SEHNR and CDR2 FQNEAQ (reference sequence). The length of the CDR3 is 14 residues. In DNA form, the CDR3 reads TGTGCCAGCAGCCAAGGCATGGTGAACACTGAAGCTTTCTTT. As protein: CASSQGMVNTEAFF. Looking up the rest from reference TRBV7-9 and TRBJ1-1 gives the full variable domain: DTGVSQNPRHKITKRGQNVTFRCDPISEHNRLYWYRQTLGQGPEFLTYFQNEAQLEKSRLLSDRFSAERPKGSFSTLEIQRTEQGDSAMYLCASSQGMVNTEAFFGQGTRLTVV.

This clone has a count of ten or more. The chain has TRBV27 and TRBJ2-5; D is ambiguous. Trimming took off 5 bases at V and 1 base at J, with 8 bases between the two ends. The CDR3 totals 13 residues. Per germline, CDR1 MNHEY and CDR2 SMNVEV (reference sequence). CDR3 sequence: CASSPTLQETQYF. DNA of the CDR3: TGTGCCAGCAGTCCTACACTCCAAGAGACCCAGTACTTC.

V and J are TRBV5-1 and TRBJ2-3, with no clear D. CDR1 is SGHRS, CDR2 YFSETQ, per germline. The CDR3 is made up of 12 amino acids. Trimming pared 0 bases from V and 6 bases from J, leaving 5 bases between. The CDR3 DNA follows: TGCGCCAGCAGCTTGGTAGGGGATACGCAGTATTTT. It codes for CASSLVGDTQYF.

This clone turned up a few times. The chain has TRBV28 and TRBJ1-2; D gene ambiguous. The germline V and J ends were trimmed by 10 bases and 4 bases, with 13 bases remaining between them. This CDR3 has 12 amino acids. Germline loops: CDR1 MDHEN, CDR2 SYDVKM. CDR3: CATPGEIYGYTF. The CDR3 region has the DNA TGTGCCACCCCCGGGGAGATCTATGGCTACACCTTC.

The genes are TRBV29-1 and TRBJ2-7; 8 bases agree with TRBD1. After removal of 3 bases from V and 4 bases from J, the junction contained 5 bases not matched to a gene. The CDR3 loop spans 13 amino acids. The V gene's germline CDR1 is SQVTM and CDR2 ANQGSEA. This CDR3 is CSVDRQGSYEQYF. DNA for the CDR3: TGCAGCGTTGATCGACAGGGGAGTTACGAGCAGTACTTC.

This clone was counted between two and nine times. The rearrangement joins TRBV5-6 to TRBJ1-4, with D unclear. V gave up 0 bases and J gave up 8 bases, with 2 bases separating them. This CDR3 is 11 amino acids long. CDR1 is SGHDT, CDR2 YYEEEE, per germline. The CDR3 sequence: CASSLGEKLFF. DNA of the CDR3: TGTGCCAGCAGCTTGGGGGAAAAACTGTTTTTT.

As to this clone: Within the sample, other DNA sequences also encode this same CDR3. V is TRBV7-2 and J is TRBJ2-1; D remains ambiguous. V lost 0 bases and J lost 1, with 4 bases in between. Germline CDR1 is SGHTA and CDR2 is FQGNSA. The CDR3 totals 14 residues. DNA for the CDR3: TGTGCCAGCAGCTTAGCCGCGTCCTACAATGAGCAGTTCTTC. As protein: CASSLAASYNEQFF.

The DNA for the CDR3 is TGTGCCTGGAGTGCGCCCCTGACAGGGTTCGGAGAGACCCAGTACTTC. Its translation: CAWSAPLTGFGETQYF. The rearrangement uses TRBV30 and TRBJ2-5; 7 bases agree with TRBD1. This CDR3 region has 16 residues. V dropped 1 base and J dropped 4; count of bases not matched to a gene: 12. CDR1 and CDR2 (germline): GTSNPN, SVGIG (reference sequence).

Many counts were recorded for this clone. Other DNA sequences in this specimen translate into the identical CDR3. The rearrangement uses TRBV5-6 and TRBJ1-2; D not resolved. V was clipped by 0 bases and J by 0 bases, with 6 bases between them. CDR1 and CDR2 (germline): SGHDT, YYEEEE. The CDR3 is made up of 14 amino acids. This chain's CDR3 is CASSLVGANYGYTF. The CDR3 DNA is TGTGCCAGCAGCTTGGTCGGAGCTAACTATGGCTACACCTTC.

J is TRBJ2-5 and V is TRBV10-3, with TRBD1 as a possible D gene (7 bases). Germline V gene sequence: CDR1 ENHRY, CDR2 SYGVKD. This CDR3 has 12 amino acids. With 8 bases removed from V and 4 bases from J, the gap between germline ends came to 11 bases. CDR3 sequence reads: CAIGQGGETQYF. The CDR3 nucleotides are TGTGCCATCGGCCAGGGGGGAGAGACCCAGTACTTC.

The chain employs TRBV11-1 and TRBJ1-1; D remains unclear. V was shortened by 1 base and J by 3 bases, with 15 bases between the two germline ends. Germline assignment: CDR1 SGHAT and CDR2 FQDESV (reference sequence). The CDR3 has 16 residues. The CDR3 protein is CASSLVSGRLDTEAFF. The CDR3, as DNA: TGTGCCAGCAGCTTAGTTTCGGGCAGGTTGGACACTGAAGCTTTCTTT.

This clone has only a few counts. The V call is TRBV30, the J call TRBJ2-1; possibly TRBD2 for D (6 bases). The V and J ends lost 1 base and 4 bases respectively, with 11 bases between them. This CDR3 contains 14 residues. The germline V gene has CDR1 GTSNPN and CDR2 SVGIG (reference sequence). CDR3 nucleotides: TGTGCCTGGAGTGACGGGGGAGATTACAATGAGCAGTTCTTC. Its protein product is CAWSDGGDYNEQFF.